Sequencing of this T cell receptor (beta chain) was carried out in a study of blood T cell repertoires in COVID-19. Study-level background: Samples representing acute and convalescent COVID-19 were sourced from the United States, Italy and Spain. PBMCs, B-cell-depleted T cells, or T cells were the source of the cDNA or gDNA that made up the material.

V gave up 2 bases and J gave up 3 bases; unmatched junction bases: 2. The CDR3 spans 15 residues. In germline, CDR1 is MGHRA, CDR2 YSYEKL. Authors' data handling: Amplification of reference gene primers provided the estimated nucleated cell counts. The data were produced by immunoSEQ multiplex PCR, yet TCRdb's version contains in-frame clones alone and is incomplete. V and J calls and clone size are as listed in that table; D and trimming were resolved from the DNA. The data show around 150,000 clones, 60% to 85% seen once. The sequenced sample consisted of peripheral blood. This chain connects TRBV4-1 to TRBJ2-5; 11 positions match TRBD2. The clonotype was recovered from a man in his sixties with acute or convalescent COVID-19. Here the CDR3 reads CASSQLLAGEETQYF. The CDR3 DNA reads TGCGCCAGCAGCCAACTACTAGCGGGGGAAGAGACCCAGTACTTC.